Below, 17 T cell receptor beta chains from the same sample are listed, as sequenced in a study of Graves' ophthalmopathy and Graves' hyperthyroidism. The authors amplified TCR beta CDR3 regions from RNA transcripts. RT-PCR with HTBI primers came first, then second-round multiplex PCR. MiXCR, run by TCRdb on the multiplex PCR reads, gives a single entry per CDR3 protein. This sample has 30,000 to 50,000 distinct CDR3 sequences, with 50% found just once. Source material: peripheral blood. All receptors come from an adult woman with stable Graves' hyperthyroidism.

The chain couples TRBV6-5 to TRBJ2-5; weak D call: TRBD1 (8 bases). Germline V lookup: CDR1 MNHEY, CDR2 SVGAGI. This CDR3 has 13 residues. Trimming took off 5 bases at V and 5 bases at J, with 12 bases between the two ends. The CDR3 here is CASSEQGGETQYF. The CDR3 DNA sequence: TGTGCCAGCAGTGAACAGGGGGGGGAGACCCAGTACTTC.

This clonotype was seen once. The rearrangement uses TRBV29-1 and TRBJ1-2; no reliable D call. This CDR3 contains 12 residues. The V and J ends lost 5 bases and 7 bases respectively, with 14 bases between them. Per germline, CDR1 SQVTM and CDR2 ANQGSEA. For the CDR3, the DNA is TGCAGCGTTTTGGCAGGCCCCGGTGGCTACACCTTC. Its translation is CSVLAGPGGYTF. The full variable domain, its missing parts supplied by reference TRBV29-1 and TRBJ1-2, is SAVISQKPSRDICQRGTSLTIQCQVDSQVTMMFWYRQQPGQSLTLIATANQGSEATYESGFVIDKFPISRPNLTFSTLTVSNMSPEDSSIYLCSVLAGPGGYTFGSGTRLTVV.

There are a few counts of this clonotype. This chain joins TRBV29-1 and TRBJ1-1, with 8 bases lining up with TRBD1. Germline CDR1 is SQVTM and CDR2 is ANQGSEA. V lost 8 bases and J lost 4; bases outside the gene matches: 3. The CDR3 has 11 residues. This CDR3 is CSQGAGTEAFF. CDR3 in DNA: TGCAGCCAGGGGGCCGGCACTGAAGCTTTCTTT.

Ten or more counts support this clonotype. V usage is TRBV2 and J usage is TRBJ2-5; the D gene could be TRBD1 or TRBD2 (5 bases each). Germline V CDR1 and CDR2: SNHLY, FYNNEI. Trimming removed 0 bases from V and 6 bases from J, with 14 bases in between. The CDR3 loop spans 15 amino acids. The CDR3 loop is CASSEAYRSGKTQYF. The CDR3 region has the DNA TGTGCCAGCAGTGAAGCCTACAGGTCCGGGAAGACCCAGTACTTC.

This clonotype was counted a single time. One junction end disagrees with the germline gene, perhaps due to a read error. CDR3 DNA sequence: TGTGTCAGCAGCCCGGGATCGGGAAACACCATATATTTT. This encodes CVSSPGSGNTIYF. V is TRBV6-5 and J is TRBJ1-3; D not resolved. The CDR3 length is 13 residues. Germline V gene lookup returns CDR1 MNHEY and CDR2 SVGAGI.

This clonotype was observed many times. CDR3 protein: CASSHGVRGYGYTF. CDR3 coding DNA: TGCGCCAGCAGCCATGGGGTAAGGGGATATGGCTACACCTTC. The chain uses TRBV4-1 and TRBJ1-2; maybe TRBD1 (5 bases). Trimming cost V 3 bases and J 5 bases, with 13 bases left between them. The germline CDR1 and CDR2 sequences are MGHRA and YSYEKL. This CDR3 is 14 amino acids long.

A note on this clonotype: This is likely a read error, given that the CDR3 carries no conserved phenylalanine or tryptophan at its end. V gene TRBV12-3 or TRBV12-4 combines with J gene TRBJ1-1; 9 positions agree with TRBD1. The length of the CDR3 is 16 residues. Trimming at V came to 2 bases and at J to 0 bases, leaving 4 bases not matched to a gene. CDR3 sequence reads: CASSLFGTGMNTEAFS. The CDR3 nucleotides are TGTGCCAGCAGTTTATTCGGGACAGGGATGAACACTGAAGCTTTCTCT.

This clonotype showed up many times. This sequence joins TRBV27 and TRBJ2-7; 7 bases map to TRBD1. The germline CDR1 and CDR2 sequences are MNHEY and SMNVEV (reference sequence). Trimming removed 3 bases from V and 4 bases from J; junction bases left unmatched: 9. CDR3 length equals 15 residues. DNA of the CDR3: TGTGCCAGCAGTTTCCACCTACAGGGGTCGTACGAGCAGTACTTC. It yields the protein CASSFHLQGSYEQYF.

V gene TRBV24-1 combines with J gene TRBJ2-5, with a possible D match to TRBD2 (5 bases). Trimming cost V 1 base and J 7 bases, with 27 bases left between them. CDR1 and CDR2 (germline): KGHDR, SFDVKD. The CDR3 consists of 19 residues. CDR3 loop: CATSDFPEGGFGARGTQYF. The CDR3 nucleotides are TGTGCCACCAGTGATTTTCCAGAGGGCGGTTTCGGTGCACGGGGGACCCAGTACTTC.

The chain uses TRBV15 and TRBJ1-2; D ambiguous. The CDR3 totals 15 residues. CDR1 LNHNV and CDR2 YYDKDF come from the germline V gene (reference sequence). Trimming pared 3 bases from V and 1 base from J, leaving 12 bases between. CDR3 in DNA: TGTGCCACCAGCAGTGAAGCTTCACGTAACTATGGCTACACCTTC. Protein: CATSSEASRNYGYTF. Full variable domain (outside the CDR3, taken from reference TRBV15 and TRBJ1-2): DAMVIQNPRYQVTQFGKPVTLSCSQTLNHNVMYWYQQKSSQAPKLLFHYYDKDFNNEADTPDNFQSRRPNTSFCFLDIRSPGLGDTAMYLCATSSEASRNYGYTFGSGTRLTVV.

V usage is TRBV29-1 and J usage is TRBJ1-1, with D maybe TRBD1 (5 bases). Germline V gives CDR1 SQVTM, CDR2 ANQGSEA. The ends were cut back, 8 bases at V and 6 bases at J, with 16 bases in the middle. The CDR3 runs to 12 residues. The CDR3 reads CSQGGKGSEAFF. The CDR3 DNA follows: TGCAGCCAGGGCGGTAAGGGATCTGAAGCTTTCTTT.

V is TRBV7-2 and J is TRBJ2-7; TRBD2 aligns across 14 bases. Germline assignment: CDR1 SGHTA and CDR2 FQGNSA. The CDR3 runs 15 residues. V trimming: 5 bases; J trimming: 3 bases; junction bases outside the gene matches: 3. CDR3 in amino acids: CASSVGLAGVYEQYF. The CDR3 DNA follows: TGTGCCAGCAGCGTGGGACTAGCGGGAGTCTACGAGCAGTACTTC.

The chain links TRBV20-1 to TRBJ2-5; TRBD1 matches 9 bases. V lost 2 bases and J lost 4; bases outside the gene matches: 8. CDR1 and CDR2 (germline): DFQATT, SNEGSKA (reference sequence). The CDR3 is 15 amino acids. The CDR3 loop reads CSARLGTGLAETQYF. CDR3 sequence (DNA): TGCAGTGCTAGACTAGGGACAGGGCTTGCAGAGACCCAGTACTTC.

This clonotype was observed at least ten times. The CDR3 DNA reads TGTGCCAGCAGCGCTAGGACGTTCGATGGCTACACCTTC. Its translation is CASSARTFDGYTF. The chain recombines TRBV13 with TRBJ1-2; D is ambiguous. The V end was cut by 5 bases, the J end by 6 bases, with 13 bases between. CDR3 size: 13 residues. Germline V gene data show CDR1 as PRHDT and CDR2 as FYEKMQ (reference sequence).

The sample holds many counts of this clonotype. V usage is TRBV13 and J usage is TRBJ2-3; no firm D call. CDR3 size: 14 residues. Germline assignment: CDR1 PRHDT and CDR2 FYEKMQ (reference sequence). Deletions cut 5 bases from V and 0 bases from J, with 9 bases between. The CDR3 sequence is CASSPSRSTDTQYF. Written as DNA, the CDR3 is TGTGCCAGCAGCCCAAGTCGTAGCACAGATACGCAGTATTTT.

This chain uses TRBV15 with TRBJ1-2; D might be TRBD1 (6 bases). This CDR3 region has 13 residues. With 2 bases removed from V and 8 bases from J, the gap between germline ends came to 12 bases. The germline V gene has CDR1 LNHNV and CDR2 YYDKDF (reference sequence). The CDR3, as DNA: TGTGCCACCAGCAGAATAGGGGGAGGGGGCTACACCTTC. This sequence encodes CATSRIGGGGYTF.

Ten or more counts support this clonotype. The chain recombines TRBV4-1 with TRBJ2-7; 10 positions match TRBD2. The V segment lost 4 bases and the J segment 1 base; nucleotides outside the gene matches: 13. The germline CDR1 and CDR2 sequences are MGHRA and YSYEKL. The length of the CDR3 is 18 residues. In nucleotides, the CDR3 is TGCGCCAGCAGCCTAGGACTAGCGGCACGCGACTTGTCCTACGAGCAGTACTTC. This encodes CASSLGLAARDLSYEQYF.